A selection of T cell receptor beta chains follows, all from one sample in a study of cytomegalovirus exposure and HLA in healthy donors. Assay: immunoSEQ multiplex PCR; the TCRdb copy retains only in-frame clones and omits some. The data show 90,000 to 100,000 clones, about 94% seen once. The sequenced sample was PBMCs. Receptors originate from a woman aged 30 to 39 in good health and CMV-seropositive. CDR3s include the opening cysteine and the closing phenylalanine or tryptophan. D genes are given only for firm matches. Size is omitted from some rows. Given values are once, few, many or a class for expanded clones.

j_call | clone_size | v_call | d_call | cdr3_length | cdr3_aa | cdr3_nt
TRBJ2-7 | - | TRBV6-1 | - | 12 | CASSDSFYEQYF | TGTGCCAGCAGCGACAGCTTTTACGAGCAGTACTTC
TRBJ2-3 | - | TRBV6-6 | TRBD2 | 15 | CASNPSGRATDTQYF | TGTGCCAGCAACCCTAGCGGGAGGGCCACAGATACGCAGTATTTT
TRBJ2-7 | - | TRBV6-6 | TRBD1 | 12 | CASNGTGDEQYF | TGTGCCAGCAATGGTACAGGGGACGAGCAGTACTTC
TRBJ2-7 | few | TRBV6-1 | TRBD1 | 15 | CASSEATQQGYEQYF | TGTGCCAGCAGTGAAGCGACTCAACAGGGGTACGAGCAGTACTTC
TRBJ2-1 | - | TRBV2 | TRBD2 | 14 | CARRTSGSPNEQFF | TGTGCCAGAAGGACTAGCGGGAGTCCCAATGAGCAGTTCTTC
TRBJ2-1 | - | TRBV5-1 | - | 14 | CASSLAAIDNEQFF | TGCGCCAGCAGCTTAGCGGCCATAGACAATGAGCAGTTCTTC
TRBJ2-1 | - | TRBV19 | - | 15 | CASSIAAGLGNEQFF | TGTGCCAGTAGTATAGCGGCAGGGTTGGGCAATGAGCAGTTCTTC
TRBJ2-1 | - | TRBV7-9 | TRBD1 | 14 | CASSSWTGFDEQFF | TGTGCCAGCAGCTCCTGGACAGGGTTCGATGAGCAGTTCTTC
TRBJ2-6 | - | TRBV28 | - | 15 | CASSMTGSGANVLTF | TGTGCCAGCAGTATGACAGGCTCTGGGGCCAACGTCCTGACTTTC
TRBJ2-1 | once | TRBV10-3 | TRBD2 | 13 | CASSSGRSDEQFF | TGTGCCAGCTCTAGCGGGAGGAGCGATGAGCAGTTCTTC
TRBJ1-1 | - | TRBV9 | TRBD1 | 15 | CASSPDSDRHTEAFF | TGTGCCAGCAGCCCCGACTCGGACAGGCACACTGAAGCTTTCTTT
TRBJ1-1 | - | TRBV28 | TRBD1 | 17 | CASSPSTGIHRGSEAFF | TGTGCCAGCAGTCCCTCGACAGGGATCCACCGCGGCAGTGAAGCTTTCTTT
TRBJ2-5 | - | TRBV5-4 | TRBD1 | 16 | CASSSGPGTGQETQYF | TGTGCCAGCAGCTCAGGCCCGGGGACAGGCCAAGAGACCCAGTACTTC
TRBJ2-7 | - | TRBV30 | - | 13 | CAWNRGTPYEQYF | TGTGCCTGGAATAGGGGAACCCCCTACGAGCAGTACTTC
TRBJ2-7 | - | TRBV4-1 | - | 14 | CASSQQVRAYEQYF | TGCGCCAGCAGCCAGCAGGTGCGAGCCTACGAGCAGTACTTC
TRBJ2-5 | - | TRBV7-9 | - | 11 | CASSLSGTQYF | TGTGCCAGCAGCTTATCCGGGACCCAGTACTTC
TRBJ2-7 | - | TRBV19 | - | 14 | CASSKRTASYEQYF | TGTGCCAGTAGTAAACGGACTGCCTCCTACGAGCAGTACTTC
TRBJ2-5 | - | TRBV5-1 | TRBD2 | 13 | CASSLSGSETQYF | TGCGCCAGCAGCCTTAGCGGGAGTGAGACCCAGTACTTC
TRBJ2-7 | - | TRBV30 | TRBD2 | 16 | CAWRPGGTSGSYEQYF | TGTGCCTGGAGGCCTGGGGGGACTAGCGGCTCCTACGAGCAGTACTTC
TRBJ2-7 | - | TRBV27 | TRBD2 | 14 | CASRRLAGPYEQYF | TGTGCCAGCAGGCGATTAGCGGGACCCTACGAGCAGTACTTC
TRBJ2-5 | - | TRBV5-4 | TRBD2 | 16 | CASSLGEREGLETQYF | TGTGCCAGCAGCTTAGGGGAGCGGGAGGGCCTAGAGACCCAGTACTTC
TRBJ2-1 | once | TRBV28 | TRBD1 | 15 | CATRPGQGFYNEQFF | TGTGCCACCCGGCCGGGACAGGGTTTCTACAATGAGCAGTTCTTC
TRBJ2-2 | - | TRBV5-1 | TRBD1 | 16 | CASSLEGTGYPGELFF | TGCGCCAGCAGCTTGGAGGGGACAGGGTACCCCGGGGAGCTGTTTTTT
TRBJ1-3 | - | TRBV6-5 | TRBD1 | 15 | CASSYDRAPGNTIYF | TGTGCCAGCAGTTACGACAGGGCACCGGGAAACACCATATATTTT
TRBJ2-7 | - | TRBV7-8 | - | 13 | CASSPARQVEQYF | TGTGCCAGCAGCCCCGCACGACAGGTTGAGCAGTACTTC
TRBJ2-7 | - | TRBV18 | - | 15 | CASSPLGRDSAEQYF | TGTGCCAGCTCACCACTCGGCAGGGACTCTGCCGAGCAGTACTTC
TRBJ2-7 | - | TRBV7-2 | - | 13 | CASSLRPRYEQYF | TGTGCCAGCAGCCTCAGGCCACGATACGAGCAGTACTTC
TRBJ2-7 | - | TRBV10-1 | TRBD1 | 13 | CASSVGQASEQYF | TGCGCCAGCAGTGTGGGACAGGCCTCCGAGCAGTACTTC
TRBJ2-2 | - | TRBV5-4 | TRBD2 | 16 | CASSWGLAGSGGELFF | TGTGCCAGCAGCTGGGGACTAGCGGGTTCTGGCGGGGAGCTGTTTTTT